This TCR beta chain was sequenced during a study of radiotherapy plus CTLA-4 blockade in lung cancer. TCRdb's table, derived via immunoSEQ multiplex PCR, lists solely in-frame clones and lacks some. The repertoire holds about 100,000 clones, with 83% as singletons. In regard to this clone: Its antigen is unknown.

Study results and caveats: The best prediction of response reportedly came from early blood T cell clone dynamics, with interferon-beta. Peripheral blood showed expansion of tumor-derived TCR clones after radiotherapy and ipilimumab.

Germline lookup yields CDR1 SGHTA and CDR2 FQGTGA. The CDR3 runs 16 residues. Trimming took 6 bases from V and 7 from J; bases not matched to a gene: 8. This specimen consisted of peripheral blood, obtained from a patient treated with radiotherapy plus ipilimumab. This clonotype was sampled from a human donor with non-small cell lung cancer who had stable disease on radiotherapy plus ipilimumab. The chain is built from TRBV7-3 and TRBJ2-2, with 13 positions matching TRBD2. The CDR3 region has the DNA TGTGCCAGCAGTTACGGGACTAGCGGGAAGGACGGGGAGCTGTTTTTT. Protein: CASSYGTSGKDGELFF.